The 8 T cell receptor beta chains given below trace back to one sample, sequenced in a study of patients and donors after allogeneic stem cell transplantation. One entry per CDR3 protein, called by TCRdb with MiXCR from the RT-PCR reads. The table has 25,000 to 35,000 distinct CDR3 sequences, around 7% seen once. Material: blood, either unsorted or a sorted T cell fraction (not recorded which). Receptors were obtained from a human donor who was either an allogeneic HSCT recipient or a stem cell or donor lymphocyte infusion donor (not recorded which). It is not recorded whose cells these are; they may come from a transplant donor.

This clonotype was picked up many times. The chain combines TRBV7-9 with TRBJ1-2; TRBD1 agrees at 7 bases. This CDR3 comprises 16 residues. Germline loops: CDR1 SEHNR, CDR2 FQNEAQ (reference sequence). The ends lost 4 bases at V and 3 bases at J; junction bases unmatched: 11. CDR3 in DNA: TGTGCCAGCAGCTCCACACGGACAGGAGGGGACTATGGCTACACCTTC. The encoded protein is CASSSTRTGGDYGYTF.

This clonotype was seen only a few times. The chain recombines TRBV7-9 with TRBJ2-7, with D unresolved. The CDR3 totals 11 residues. With 5 bases removed from V and 3 bases from J, the gap between germline ends came to 5 bases. CDR1 and CDR2 from the germline V gene are SEHNR and FQNEAQ (reference sequence). In nucleotides, the CDR3 is TGTGCCAGCAGCCCCCACTACGAGCAGTACTTC. It specifies CASSPHYEQYF. Complete variable domain (other parts from reference TRBV7-9 and TRBJ2-7): DTGVSQNPRHKITKRGQNVTFRCDPISEHNRLYWYRQTLGQGPEFLTYFQNEAQLEKSRLLSDRFSAERPKGSFSTLEIQRTEQGDSAMYLCASSPHYEQYFGPGTRLTVT.

This clonotype was observed a few times. This chain joins TRBV28 and TRBJ2-7; 8 bases fit TRBD2. V lost 2 bases, J lost 3 bases, and 6 bases stayed unmatched. This CDR3 has 15 amino acids. Germline V lookup: CDR1 MDHEN, CDR2 SYDVKM. In DNA form, the CDR3 reads TGTGCCAGCAGTTTAGCAACTAGCGGCCTCTACGAGCAGTACTTC. Its translation is CASSLATSGLYEQYF.

This clonotype has ten or more counts. The V call is TRBV6-5, the J call TRBJ1-2; TRBD1 agrees at 7 bases. This CDR3 is 13 amino acids long. Unmatched junction bases numbered 5, after V lost 6 bases and J lost 4 bases. Germline V gene data show CDR1 as MNHEY and CDR2 as SVGAGI. CDR3 sequence reads: CASRVTGAYGYTF. In DNA, the CDR3 is TGTGCCAGCAGGGTAACAGGGGCCTATGGCTACACCTTC.

In its sample, this clonotype was seen a few times. At one end the junction does not follow the germline gene, possibly because of a read error. The chain's CDR3 is CATSGDRGSYNEQFF. CDR3 nucleotides: TGTGCCACCAGCGGAGACAGGGGTTCCTACAATGAGCAGTTCTTC. The chain carries TRBV15 and TRBJ2-1; 8 bases fit TRBD1. There are 15 residues in the CDR3. Germline CDR1 reads LNHNV; CDR2 reads YYDKDF (reference sequence).

This clonotype occurred many times. This chain joins TRBV7-8 and TRBJ1-6; no definite D call. Germline CDR1 is SGHVS and CDR2 is FQNEAQ. This CDR3 is 15 amino acids long. The germline V and J ends were trimmed by 5 bases and 10 bases, with 18 bases remaining between them. The CDR3 loop is CASSRFLAEGSPLHF. Here the CDR3 DNA reads TGTGCCAGCAGCCGATTCCTGGCGGAAGGATCACCCCTCCACTTT. Looking up the rest from reference TRBV7-8 and TRBJ1-6 gives the full variable domain: GAGVSQSPRYKVAKRGQDVALRCDPISGHVSLFWYQQALGQGPEFLTYFQNEAQLDKSGLPSDRFFAERPEGSVSTLKIQRTQQEDSAVYLCASSRFLAEGSPLHFGNGTRLTVT.

This clonotype occurred many times. The chain employs TRBV20-1 and TRBJ1-4; D gene ambiguous. The CDR3 length is 17 residues. V was trimmed by 1 base and J by 5 bases, leaving 20 bases between them. Germline V CDR1 and CDR2: DFQATT, SNEGSKA (reference sequence). The CDR3 sequence: CSARGSHTPEINEKLFF. As DNA, the CDR3 is TGCAGTGCTAGAGGGTCCCACACTCCCGAAATAAATGAAAAACTGTTTTTT.

The sample holds many counts of this clonotype. CDR3 in amino acids: CSVAETGMETQYF. The CDR3 nucleotides read TGCAGCGTTGCGGAGACAGGGATGGAGACCCAGTACTTC. The chain has TRBV29-1 and TRBJ2-5; TRBD1 aligns across 7 bases. The CDR3 has 13 residues. The germline CDR1 and CDR2 sequences are SQVTM and ANQGSEA. Losses at the gene ends were 4 bases for V and 5 bases for J; bases not matched to a gene: 7.